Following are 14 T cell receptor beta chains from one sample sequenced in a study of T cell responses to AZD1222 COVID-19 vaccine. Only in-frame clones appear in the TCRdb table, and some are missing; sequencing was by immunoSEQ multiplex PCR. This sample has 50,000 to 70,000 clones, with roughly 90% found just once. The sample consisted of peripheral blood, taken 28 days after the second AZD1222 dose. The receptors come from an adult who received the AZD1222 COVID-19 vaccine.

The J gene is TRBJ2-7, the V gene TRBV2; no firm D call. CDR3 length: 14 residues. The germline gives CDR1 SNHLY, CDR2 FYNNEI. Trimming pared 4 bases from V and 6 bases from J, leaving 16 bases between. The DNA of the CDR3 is TGTGCCAGCAGTGTAGTATATCCAGACTCCGAGCAGTACTTC. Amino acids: CASSVVYPDSEQYF. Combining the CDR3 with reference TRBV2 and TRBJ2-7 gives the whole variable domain EPEVTQTPSHQVTQMGQEVILRCVPISNHLYFYWYRQILGQKVEFLVSFYNNEISEKSEIFDDQFSVERPDGSNFTLKIRSTKLEDSAMYFCASSVVYPDSEQYFGPGTRLTVT.

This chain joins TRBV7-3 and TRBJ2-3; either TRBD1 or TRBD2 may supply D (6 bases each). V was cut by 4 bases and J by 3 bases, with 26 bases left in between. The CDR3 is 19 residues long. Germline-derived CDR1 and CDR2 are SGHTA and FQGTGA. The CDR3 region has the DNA TGTGCCAGCAGCTGGTACCAGGGACCTCGGGGGCGTGAGACAGATACGCAGTATTTT. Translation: CASSWYQGPRGRETDTQYF.

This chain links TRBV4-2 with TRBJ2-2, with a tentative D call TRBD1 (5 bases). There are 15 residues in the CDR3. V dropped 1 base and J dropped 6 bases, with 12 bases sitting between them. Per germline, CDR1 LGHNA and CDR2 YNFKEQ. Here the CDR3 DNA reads TGTGCCAGCAGCCAAGCAAATTTCAGGGCCGGGGAGCTGTTTTTT. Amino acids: CASSQANFRAGELFF.

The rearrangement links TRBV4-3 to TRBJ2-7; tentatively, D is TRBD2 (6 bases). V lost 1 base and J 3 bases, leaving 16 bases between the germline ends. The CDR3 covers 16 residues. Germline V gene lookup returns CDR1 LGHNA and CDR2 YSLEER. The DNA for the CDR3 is TGCGCCAGCAGCCAAGGCCGGGGACTGGCTGGCTACGAGCAGTACTTC. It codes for CASSQGRGLAGYEQYF.

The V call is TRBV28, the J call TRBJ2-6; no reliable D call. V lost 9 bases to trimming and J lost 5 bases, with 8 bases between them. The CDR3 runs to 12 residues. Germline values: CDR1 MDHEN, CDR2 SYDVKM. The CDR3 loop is CASLDWANVLTF. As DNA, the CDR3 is TGTGCCAGTCTAGATTGGGCCAACGTCCTGACTTTC.

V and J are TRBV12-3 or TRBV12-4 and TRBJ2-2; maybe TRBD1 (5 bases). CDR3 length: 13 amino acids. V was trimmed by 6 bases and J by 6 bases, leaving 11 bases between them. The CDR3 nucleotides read TGTGCCAGCAGGGACAATTTCCCCGGGGAGCTGTTTTTT. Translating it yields CASRDNFPGELFF.

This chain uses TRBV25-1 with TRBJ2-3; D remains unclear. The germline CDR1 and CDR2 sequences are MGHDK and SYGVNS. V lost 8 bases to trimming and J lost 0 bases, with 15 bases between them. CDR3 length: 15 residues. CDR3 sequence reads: CASVPAPGSTDTQYF. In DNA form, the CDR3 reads TGTGCCAGCGTTCCCGCCCCCGGTAGCACAGATACGCAGTATTTT.

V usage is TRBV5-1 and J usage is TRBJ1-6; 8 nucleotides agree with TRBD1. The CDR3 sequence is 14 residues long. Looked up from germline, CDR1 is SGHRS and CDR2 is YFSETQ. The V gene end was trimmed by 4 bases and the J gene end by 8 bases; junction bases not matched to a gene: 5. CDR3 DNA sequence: TGCGCCAGCAGCGCAGGGGGCGCGGATTCACCCCTCCACTTT. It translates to CASSAGGADSPLHF.

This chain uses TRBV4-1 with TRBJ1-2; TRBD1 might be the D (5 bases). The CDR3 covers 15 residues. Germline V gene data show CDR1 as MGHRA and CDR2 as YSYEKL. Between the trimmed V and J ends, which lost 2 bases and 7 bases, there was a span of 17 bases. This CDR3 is CASSQRPGVVVGYTF. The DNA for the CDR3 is TGCGCCAGCAGCCAAAGACCGGGGGTGGTAGTTGGCTACACCTTC.

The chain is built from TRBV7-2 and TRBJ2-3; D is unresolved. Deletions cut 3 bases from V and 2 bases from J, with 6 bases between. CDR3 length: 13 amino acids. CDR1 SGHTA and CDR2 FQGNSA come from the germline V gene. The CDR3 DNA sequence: TGTGCCAGCAGCTTTGTTGCCACAGATACGCAGTATTTT. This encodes CASSFVATDTQYF.

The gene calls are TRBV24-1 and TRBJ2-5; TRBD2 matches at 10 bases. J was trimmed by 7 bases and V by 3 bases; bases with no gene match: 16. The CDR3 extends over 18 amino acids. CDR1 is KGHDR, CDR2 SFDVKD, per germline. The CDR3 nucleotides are TGTGCCACCAGTGATCTGGGGGCTAGCGGGAGTAGATCCGGGACCCAGTACTTC. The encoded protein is CATSDLGASGSRSGTQYF.

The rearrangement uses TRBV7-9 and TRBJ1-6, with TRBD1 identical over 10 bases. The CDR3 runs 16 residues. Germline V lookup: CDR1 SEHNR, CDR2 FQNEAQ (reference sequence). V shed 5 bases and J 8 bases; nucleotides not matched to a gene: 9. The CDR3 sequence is CASSRRLGTGDSPLHF. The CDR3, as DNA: TGTGCCAGCAGCCGGCGCCTGGGGACAGGGGATTCACCCCTCCACTTT.

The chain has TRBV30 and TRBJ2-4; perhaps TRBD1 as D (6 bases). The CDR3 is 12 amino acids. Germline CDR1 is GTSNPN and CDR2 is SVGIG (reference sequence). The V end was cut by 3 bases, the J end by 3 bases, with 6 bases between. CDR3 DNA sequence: TGTGCCTGGAGGGACAGCAAAAACATTCAGTACTTC. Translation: CAWRDSKNIQYF.

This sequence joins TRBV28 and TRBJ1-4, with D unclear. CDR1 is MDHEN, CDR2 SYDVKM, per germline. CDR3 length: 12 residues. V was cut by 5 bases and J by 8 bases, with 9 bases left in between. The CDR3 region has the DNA TGTGCCAGCAGTCTGTCCCCCGAAAAACTGTTTTTT. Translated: CASSLSPEKLFF.